A selection of T cell receptor beta chains follows, all from one sample in a study of blood T cell repertoires in COVID-19. The protocol was immunoSEQ multiplex PCR, while the TCRdb copy is restricted to in-frame clones and leaves out a portion. The table includes some 240,000 clones, over 80% detected once. Sequences were obtained from peripheral blood. The receptors shown here come from a woman in her 70s with COVID-19, enrolled during active disease. Each CDR3 is given with its conserved first and last residue. The D gene is left open where the match is weak. Clone size appears in some rows only: once, few, many, or a class for an expanded clone.

V	size	D	J	CDR3	DNA
TRBV30	-	-	TRBJ2-1	CAWSAAGSETNNEQFF	TGTGCCTGGAGCGCGGCGGGGAGCGAGACAAACAATGAGCAGTTCTTC
TRBV19	-	-	TRBJ2-7	CASSIGAGSYEQYF	TGTGCCAGTAGTATAGGTGCAGGGTCGTACGAGCAGTACTTC
TRBV5-1	-	TRBD2	TRBJ2-1	CASSFAGGSYNEQFF	TGCGCCAGCAGCTTCGCGGGAGGCTCCTACAATGAGCAGTTCTTC
TRBV12-3/TRBV12-4	-	TRBD1	TRBJ1-5	CASRGQGDQPQHF	TGTGCCAGCAGGGGACAGGGGGATCAGCCCCAGCATTTT
TRBV28	-	-	TRBJ2-3	CASSFPQGIHTQYF	TGTGCCAGCAGTTTCCCCCAGGGAATACATACGCAGTATTTT
TRBV19	-	-	TRBJ2-5	CASSRAIQETQYF	TGTGCCAGTAGTCGAGCGATCCAAGAGACCCAGTACTTC
TRBV28	-	TRBD1	TRBJ2-3	CASSLVGTGFGRGTDTQYF	TGTGCCAGCAGTTTGGTTGGGACAGGGTTTGGTCGTGGTACAGATACGCAGTATTTT
TRBV28	-	-	TRBJ2-1	CASSSLWDGGSYNEQFF	TGTGCCAGCAGTTCCCTATGGGACGGGGGTTCCTACAATGAGCAGTTCTTC
TRBV4-3	-	-	TRBJ1-3	CASSQAVEQNTIYF	TGCGCCAGCAGCCAAGCTGTCGAACAAAACACCATATATTTT
TRBV7-2	-	TRBD2	TRBJ2-4	CASSFSGDGGIQYF	TGTGCCAGCAGCTTCAGCGGGGATGGTGGCATTCAGTACTTC
TRBV4-1	-	-	TRBJ2-2	CASSLDRTQLNTGELFF	TGCGCCAGCAGCTTAGACAGGACCCAATTGAACACCGGGGAGCTGTTTTTT
TRBV10-3	-	TRBD2	TRBJ2-2	CAIRSGTSGGTGELFF	TGTGCCATCAGATCCGGGACTAGCGGAGGCACCGGGGAGCTGTTTTTT
TRBV28	-	TRBD1	TRBJ1-6	CASADRTGEISPLHF	TGTGCCAGCGCCGATCGGACAGGGGAAATTTCACCCCTCCACTTT
TRBV3-1/TRBV3-2	few	TRBD2	TRBJ2-1	CASSQGGSGKQFF	TGTGCCAGCAGCCAAGGGGGGAGCGGGAAACAATTCTTC
TRBV11-2	-	-	TRBJ2-1	CASSLVQQGQFF	TGTGCCAGCAGCTTAGTACAACAGGGTCAGTTCTTC
TRBV7-9	-	-	TRBJ1-1	CASSLRRRTEAFF	TGTGCCAGCAGCTTACGACGGAGGACTGAAGCTTTCTTT
TRBV2	once	TRBD1	TRBJ2-3	CASSRGQGLTDTQYF	TGTGCCAGCAGTCGGGGACAGGGCCTCACAGATACGCAGTATTTT
TRBV11-3	few	-	TRBJ1-1	CASSSDRYGEAFF	TGTGCCAGCAGCTCAGACAGGTATGGTGAAGCTTTCTTT
TRBV6-5	-	TRBD1	TRBJ1-2	CASRRGQGDGYTF	TGTGCCAGCAGAAGGGGACAGGGAGATGGCTACACCTTC
TRBV11-3	-	-	TRBJ2-1	CASSGGASSSYNEQFF	TGTGCCAGCAGCGGCGGAGCCAGTAGCTCCTACAATGAGCAGTTCTTC
TRBV4-3	-	-	TRBJ2-2	CASSQDRGAGELFF	TGCGCCAGCAGCCAAGATCGCGGGGCGGGGGAGCTGTTTTTT
TRBV6-5	once	TRBD2	TRBJ2-7	CASSGLAGGSYEQYF	TGTGCCAGCAGCGGACTAGCGGGAGGCTCCTACGAGCAGTACTTC
TRBV9	-	-	TRBJ2-6	CASTRSGANVLTF	TGTGCCAGCACCAGGTCTGGGGCCAACGTCCTGACTTTC
TRBV27	-	TRBD2	TRBJ2-1	CASSTTSGINEQFF	TGTGCCAGCAGTACTACTAGCGGGATCAATGAGCAGTTCTTC
TRBV5-4	-	-	TRBJ1-4	CASSPDISNEKLFF	TGTGCCAGCAGCCCAGACATTAGTAATGAAAAACTGTTTTTT
TRBV5-1	-	-	TRBJ2-5	CASSGGTAQETQYF	TGCGCCAGCAGCGGGGGGACGGCCCAAGAGACCCAGTACTTC
TRBV6-2/TRBV6-3	-	TRBD2	TRBJ2-1	CASSPPGLAGSNEQFF	TGTGCCAGCAGTCCACCGGGACTAGCGGGGAGCAATGAGCAGTTCTTC
TRBV19	many	TRBD1	TRBJ1-5	CASRQGNNQPQHF	TGTGCCAGTCGACAGGGGAACAATCAGCCCCAGCATTTT
TRBV2	once	TRBD1	TRBJ2-3	CASSDGTETTDTQYF	TGTGCCAGCAGTGATGGGACAGAGACCACAGATACGCAGTATTTT
TRBV3-1/TRBV3-2	-	-	TRBJ1-1	CASSRGNSEAFF	TGTGCCAGCAGTCGCGGGAACAGCGAAGCTTTCTTT
TRBV7-9	-	TRBD1	TRBJ2-5	CASSLGGTGGSETQYF	TGTGCCAGCAGCTTAGGTGGGACAGGGGGCTCAGAGACCCAGTACTTC
TRBV24-1	-	TRBD1	TRBJ1-1	CATSDRTDRVGRAFF	TGTGCCACCAGTGACCGTACGGACAGGGTAGGGAGGGCTTTCTTT
TRBV6-6	-	TRBD2	TRBJ2-1	CASRRGYNEQFF	TGTGCCAGCCGGCGGGGGTACAATGAGCAGTTCTTC
TRBV5-6	-	TRBD1	TRBJ1-2	CASSPGTGLYGYTF	TGTGCCAGCAGCCCCGGGACAGGGCTCTATGGCTACACCTTC
TRBV11-2	once	-	TRBJ2-5	CASSRQGGTQYF	TGTGCCAGCAGCCGGCAGGGGGGGACCCAGTACTTC
TRBV15	-	-	TRBJ2-2	CATSGGTANTGELFF	TGTGCCACCAGCGGGGGGACAGCCAACACCGGGGAGCTGTTTTTT
TRBV4-3	once	-	TRBJ1-1	CASSQARGAEAFF	TGCGCCAGCAGCCAAGCTCGGGGGGCTGAAGCTTTCTTT
TRBV28	-	-	TRBJ1-2	CATAGAAPYGYTF	TGTGCTACAGCAGGGGCGGCCCCCTATGGCTACACCTTC
TRBV18	once	-	TRBJ2-3	CASSPEGIRTDTQYF	TGTGCCAGCTCACCGGAGGGCATCCGCACAGATACGCAGTATTTT
TRBV6-5	-	TRBD2	TRBJ2-7	CASSYSASGAYEQYF	TGTGCCAGCAGTTACTCGGCTAGCGGCGCTTACGAGCAGTACTTC
TRBV27	once	TRBD1	TRBJ1-2	CASRPTGTGNGYTF	TGTGCCAGCAGGCCTACCGGGACAGGGAATGGCTACACCTTC
TRBV4-1	-	-	TRBJ2-6	CASSNRRGTFSSGANVLTF	TGCGCCAGCAGTAACAGGAGGGGTACCTTCTCCTCTGGGGCCAACGTCCTGACTTTC
TRBV18	-	TRBD1	TRBJ2-1	CASQGQDLAEQFF	TGTGCCAGCCAGGGACAGGATTTAGCTGAGCAGTTCTTC
TRBV6-5	-	TRBD1	TRBJ1-4	CASRRTGGQKLFF	TGTGCCAGCAGGAGGACAGGCGGCCAAAAACTGTTTTTT
TRBV2	-	TRBD1	TRBJ1-5	CASSDWTGGQPQHF	TGTGCCAGCAGTGACTGGACAGGGGGTCAGCCCCAGCATTTT
TRBV18	-	-	TRBJ1-5	CASSTGTPDSNQPQHF	TGTGCCAGCTCAACCGGGACACCCGATAGCAATCAGCCCCAGCATTTT
TRBV4-3	-	-	TRBJ1-4	CASSLQTGEKLFF	TGCGCCAGCAGCCTCCAAACGGGGGAAAAACTGTTTTTT
TRBV7-9	-	-	TRBJ2-7	CASSPGRWTASYEQYF	TGTGCCAGCAGCCCCGGTAGGTGGACAGCGTCCTACGAGCAGTACTTC
TRBV7-2	-	-	TRBJ1-4	CASSSAGTFNEKLFF	TGTGCCAGCAGCTCCGCCGGGACATTTAATGAAAAACTGTTTTTT
TRBV19	few	TRBD1	TRBJ1-4	CASMGQGTSNEKLFF	TGTGCCAGTATGGGACAGGGAACAAGTAATGAAAAACTGTTTTTT
TRBV3-1/TRBV3-2	-	-	TRBJ2-1	CASSPILSTRPEQFF	TGTGCCAGCAGCCCCATACTCTCGACTAGACCTGAGCAGTTCTTC
TRBV4-1	-	TRBD2	TRBJ2-1	CASSQDALGLAVYNEQFF	TGCGCCAGCAGCCAAGACGCTCTGGGACTAGCGGTCTACAATGAGCAGTTCTTC